The TCR beta chain described here comes from a study of T cells after posttransplantation cyclophosphamide. Findings and limits, study-wide: Tissue-infiltrating T cells from skin or gut overlapped little with blood T cells.

This clone was recorded many times. Its antigen is not identified. The assay was immunoSEQ multiplex PCR, and TCRdb's table has in-frame clones only and misses some. Listed for the sample are tens of thousands of clones, none seen a single time. The CDR3 sequence is 14 residues long. Losses at the gene ends were 4 bases for V and 10 bases for J; bases not matched to a gene: 5. CDR1 and CDR2 (germline): SNHLY, FYNNEI. The specimen sequenced was PBMCs. The V gene is TRBV2, the J gene TRBJ2-1, with 12 bases identical to TRBD2. This receptor was taken from a man in his forties or fifties in good health, CMV-negative, and a related stem cell transplant donor. The CDR3 bases are TGTGCCAGCAGTGGACTAGCGGGGGCGGGGGAGCAGTTCTTC. This gives the protein CASSGLAGAGEQFF.